This TCR beta chain was captured by sequencing in a study of blood T cell repertoires in COVID-19. In the study's own analysis: Counts of nucleated cells, estimated from reference gene primer amplification, were obtained. Here immunoSEQ multiplex PCR was the method, and the copy in TCRdb shows in-frame clones only, minus some. The V and J calls and clone size were taken over from that table, and D and trimming were inferred from the DNA. The sample includes tens of thousands of clones, around 88% of them seen just once. Germline V gene sequence: CDR1 KGHSH, CDR2 LQKENI. The V and J ends lost 4 bases and 1 base respectively, with 7 bases between them. The CDR3 is 13 residues long.

V usage is TRBV18 and J usage is TRBJ1-2; D may be TRBD1 (5 bases). The source material was peripheral blood. This receptor was taken from a human donor in a cohort sampled during active COVID-19. CDR3 sequence reads: CASSQDNNYGYTF. The CDR3 DNA reads as TGTGCCAGCTCACAGGACAATAACTATGGCTACACCTTC.